Following are 9 T cell receptor beta chains from one sample sequenced in a study of CD8+ T cells in alopecia areata. In each case, RNA was isolated and then reverse transcribed into cDNA as the sequencing template. Some clones are missing from TCRdb's copy, which holds only in-frame ones; the method was immunoSEQ multiplex PCR. This sample has 150,000 to 200,000 clones, with about 61% found just once. Indicated treatment: oral pan-JAK inhibitor, 5-10 mg twice daily. Sequencing was performed on CD4+ T cells sorted from blood, taken at approximately week 61, from a patient treated with tofacitinib. Receptor source: a human donor with alopecia areata.

This clone was observed a few times. The rearrangement links TRBV7-3 to TRBJ2-3; D is unclear. From germline, CDR1 is SGHTA and CDR2 FQGTGA. The CDR3 loop spans 14 amino acids. Trimming stripped 2 bases from V and 7 bases from J, with 13 bases between. CDR3: CASSLAEIPNTQYF. For the CDR3, the DNA is TGTGCCAGCAGCTTAGCGGAAATTCCGAATACGCAGTATTTT.

The rearrangement uses TRBV5-1 and TRBJ2-3; 10 nucleotides agree with TRBD2. With 4 bases clipped from V and 1 base from J, the junction kept 3 bases outside the gene matches. Looked up from germline, CDR1 is SGHRS and CDR2 is YFSETQ. The CDR3 is 15 residues long. In DNA, the CDR3 is TGCGCCAGCAGCGCCCTAGCGGGGGGCACAGATACGCAGTATTTT. Translation gives CASSALAGGTDTQYF.

This clone was observed a few times. DNA of the CDR3: TGTGCCAGCAATTTGGGGGGGATCAATCAGCCCCAGCATTTT. It specifies CASNLGGINQPQHF. This chain joins TRBV28 and TRBJ1-5; D possibly corresponds to TRBD1 (5 bases). The V gene's germline CDR1 is MDHEN and CDR2 SYDVKM. The CDR3 runs 14 residues. Trimming stripped 7 bases from V and 3 bases from J, with 13 bases between.

This clone was counted between two and nine times. This sequence joins TRBV18 and TRBJ2-3; D may be TRBD1 (5 bases). Trimming left V 6 bases short and J 4 bases short, with 11 bases between. The CDR3 contains 13 residues. The germline CDR1 and CDR2 sequences are KGHSH and LQKENI. The CDR3 bases are TGTGCCAGCTCGGCGCGACAGTCAGATACGCAGTATTTT. It translates to CASSARQSDTQYF.

This rearrangement joins TRBV7-3 to TRBJ1-1; D not resolved. CDR3 size: 14 residues. In germline, CDR1 is SGHTA, CDR2 FQGTGA. Trimming removed 4 bases at V and 1 base at J, with 10 bases between. This CDR3 reads CASSSTGQNTEAFF. CDR3 nucleotides: TGTGCCAGCAGCTCGACCGGGCAGAACACTGAAGCTTTCTTT.

The chain uses TRBV5-1 and TRBJ2-7, with D tentatively TRBD2 (5 bases). The germline gives CDR1 SGHRS, CDR2 YFSETQ. The CDR3 has 15 residues. Trimming left V 5 bases short and J 0 bases short, with 15 bases between. The CDR3: CASRIDYPFSYEQYF. Written as DNA, the CDR3 is TGCGCCAGCAGAATCGACTATCCTTTCTCCTACGAGCAGTACTTC.

The genes are TRBV30 and TRBJ1-2; 8 positions agree with TRBD1. CDR3 length equals 17 residues. V was pared by 2 bases and J by 6 bases, with 17 bases of the junction left unmatched. Germline values: CDR1 GTSNPN, CDR2 SVGIG (reference sequence). DNA of the CDR3: TGTGCCTGGAGTCCACTCCCCATTCGGGACAGGTTCCATGGCTACACCTTC. Its translation is CAWSPLPIRDRFHGYTF.

This chain joins TRBV10-3 and TRBJ2-4; D gene uncertain. CDR3 length: 12 residues. The germline V and J ends were trimmed by 2 bases and 12 bases, with 11 bases remaining between them. The germline V gene has CDR1 ENHRY and CDR2 SYGVKD. The CDR3 nucleotides read TGTGCCATCAGTGAGAATGGTTTTCCTCAGTACTTC. Amino acids: CAISENGFPQYF.

In DNA, the CDR3 is TGTGCCAGCAGCTCCACAGGGGGCGGCAATCAGCCCCAGCATTTT. It encodes CASSSTGGGNQPQHF. The chain employs TRBV7-2 and TRBJ1-5; 9 nucleotides match TRBD1. The CDR3 length is 15 residues. Germline V lookup: CDR1 SGHTA, CDR2 FQGNSA. V lost 4 bases, J lost 2 bases, and 3 bases stayed unmatched.